Listed below are T cell receptor beta chains from one sample, sequenced in a study of cytomegalovirus exposure and HLA in healthy donors. Sequencing was performed with immunoSEQ multiplex PCR; in TCRdb, only in-frame clones are kept and a portion is missing. In the table there are 150,000 to 200,000 clones, around 77% of which are singletons. The specimen sequenced was PBMCs. Receptor source: a woman in her thirties or forties in good health and CMV-seronegative. Both conserved end residues are trimmed from each CDR3. D genes are given only for firm matches.

11,TRBD2,TRBV11-3,ASSLTSEYEQY
10,.,TRBV29-1,SVRPRGNEQF
12,.,TRBV30,AWTPAGSSYEQY
14,.,TRBV27,ASSWENSLSGNTIY
13,TRBD2,TRBV6-1,ASRLTGTNQETQY
13,.,TRBV4-1,ASSQSPTEQETQY
10,.,TRBV25-1,ASSDSRGEQY
12,.,TRBV5-4,ASTYRDWNNEQF
16,TRBD1,TRBV28,ASSRGKGPGTGREPQH
12,TRBD2,TRBV6-5,ASSYSGSILEQF
12,.,TRBV4-2,ASSQDRRTDTQY
13,TRBD1,TRBV2,ASIQDRPGTQPQH
16,.,TRBV7-9,ASSSLFSAIPRDTEAF
12,.,TRBV6-5,ASSSTALTYEQY
12,.,TRBV9,ASSPRTESYEQY
13,TRBD2,TRBV9,ASSVASGTVNEQF
12,TRBD2,TRBV5-1,ASSLAGMVYEQY
13,.,TRBV5-1,ASSGGGTNTGELF
12,.,TRBV9,ASSYSTSGTEAF
11,.,TRBV6-5,ASRPSGGTEAF
14,TRBD2,TRBV11-3,ASSRGVGGSRETQY
11,.,TRBV30,AWSSGRNTEAF
13,.,TRBV6-1,ASSFLGFTGETQY
11,TRBD1,TRBV29-1,SVAGTGFNEQF
13,TRBD2,TRBV29-1,SVEGPGLPQETQY
14,TRBD2,TRBV27,ASSPGTSGRRDEQY
16,TRBD1,TRBV6-1,ASSERKGGTGLRGGQF
11,.,TRBV5-1,ASSRSGSNEQF
11,.,TRBV29-1,SVGDYRAQPQH
11,.,TRBV6-6,ASSSRENTEAF
13,TRBD1,TRBV7-2,ASSTRTGLGETQY
12,TRBD1,TRBV7-6,ASSPTGKGYGYT
14,TRBD2,TRBV5-1,ASSLGSGGSTDTQY
16,TRBD1,TRBV27,ASSLRNQLDRGYNEQF
12,TRBD1,TRBV6-5,ASSRDRGGNEQF
12,TRBD1,TRBV5-1,ASSLGTRGETQY
13,.,TRBV5-1,ASSGRPGGDEKLF
14,TRBD1,TRBV11-2,ASSPNPGTGNTEAF
13,TRBD2,TRBV5-1,ASSLVASGGYEQY
11,TRBD1,TRBV2,ASRSDRVQPQH
10,.,TRBV29-1,SVISDTGELF
18,.,TRBV12-2,ASRLVGHRVRGDSNTEAF